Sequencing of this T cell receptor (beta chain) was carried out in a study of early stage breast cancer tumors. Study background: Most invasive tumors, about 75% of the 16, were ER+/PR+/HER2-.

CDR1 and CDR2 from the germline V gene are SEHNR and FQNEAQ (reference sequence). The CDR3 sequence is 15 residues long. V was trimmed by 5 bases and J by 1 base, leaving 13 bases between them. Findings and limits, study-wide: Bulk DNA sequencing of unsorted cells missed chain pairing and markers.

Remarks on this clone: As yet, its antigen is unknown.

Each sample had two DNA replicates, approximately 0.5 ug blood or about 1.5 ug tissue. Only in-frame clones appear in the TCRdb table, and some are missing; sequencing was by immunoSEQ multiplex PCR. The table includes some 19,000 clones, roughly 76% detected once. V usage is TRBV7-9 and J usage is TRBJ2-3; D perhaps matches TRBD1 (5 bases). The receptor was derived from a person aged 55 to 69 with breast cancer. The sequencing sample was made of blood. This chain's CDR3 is CASSPQGIGTDTQYF. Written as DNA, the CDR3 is TGTGCCAGCAGCCCCCAGGGTATCGGCACAGATACGCAGTATTTT.